The clone carrying this T cell receptor beta chain was observed a few times. The antigen remains unidentified. This record belongs to a study of T cells in localized non-small cell lung cancer. Overall study findings and caveats: Adjacent lung tissue had a median roughly 52 of the top 100 clones found in the tumor. There was an association of higher blood T cell density with longer overall survival.

Only in-frame clones appear in the TCRdb table, and some are missing; sequencing was by immunoSEQ multiplex PCR. Altogether 1,500 or so clones are present, 36% being singletons, with the ten largest covering about 32%. Each adjacent lung sample was taken at least 2 cm from the tumor margin and was free of atypia. J was trimmed by 7 bases and V by 5 bases; bases with no gene match: 6. The CDR3 is made up of 14 amino acids. Germline assignment: CDR1 GTSNPN and CDR2 SVGIG (reference sequence). The gene calls are TRBV30 and TRBJ1-6; TRBD1 agrees at 9 bases. Material: normal lung tissue next to the tumor, obtained before any cancer treatment. This receptor was obtained from a woman aged 40-69 years with stage II lung adenocarcinoma. CDR3 amino acids: CAWRLGQGNSPLHF. In nucleotides, the CDR3 is TGTGCCTGGCGACTGGGACAGGGCAATTCACCCCTCCACTTT.